A selection of T cell receptor beta chains follows, all from one sample in a study of T cell therapy after organ transplantation. Produced via immunoSEQ multiplex PCR; TCRdb's table is partial and in-frame only. The data hold approximately 15,000 clones, with over 75% observed a single time. Antigens for these TCRs are unknown. Sequenced here: CD8+ T cells from blood, sampled after autologous CMV-specific T cell therapy. These receptors were taken from a human patient who had received a solid organ transplant and had CMV disease. Some T cells may be graft donor cells. Each CDR3 is given with its conserved first and last residue. A D gene is named only where the DNA matches it firmly. Size is stated for part of the rows, as once, few or many counts, or as a class when the clone is expanded.

J gene: TRBJ1-4; clone size: NA; D gene: NA; V gene: TRBV7-9; CDR3 DNA: TGTGCCAGCAGCTCAGGCCATCTATATATGGAAAAACTGTTTTTT; CDR3 protein: CASSSGHLYMEKLFF
J gene: TRBJ2-7; clone size: NA; D gene: NA; V gene: TRBV7-6; CDR3 DNA: TGTGCCAGCAGCTTAGGACTGACGAACGAGCAGTACTTC; CDR3 protein: CASSLGLTNEQYF
J gene: TRBJ1-1; clone size: NA; D gene: NA; V gene: TRBV19; CDR3 DNA: TGTGCCAGTAGTATCTATGGGTTGAACACTGAAGCTTTCTTT; CDR3 protein: CASSIYGLNTEAFF
J gene: TRBJ1-2; clone size: once; D gene: NA; V gene: TRBV27; CDR3 DNA: TGTGCCAGCAGTTTTGTTGGGGGCGAATCCCATGGCTACACCTTC; CDR3 protein: CASSFVGGESHGYTF
J gene: TRBJ2-7; clone size: NA; D gene: TRBD1; V gene: TRBV19; CDR3 DNA: TGTGCCAGTAGTATTGGAAGGGGGCGGCAGAACGAGCAGTACTTC; CDR3 protein: CASSIGRGRQNEQYF
J gene: TRBJ1-5; clone size: NA; D gene: NA; V gene: TRBV6-5; CDR3 DNA: TGTGCCAGCAGCACAGGGTTGAATCAGCCCCAGCATTTT; CDR3 protein: CASSTGLNQPQHF
J gene: TRBJ2-1; clone size: once; D gene: NA; V gene: TRBV7-9; CDR3 DNA: TGTGCCAGCAGCCTAGACCAGGGGATTGAGCAGTTCTTC; CDR3 protein: CASSLDQGIEQFF
J gene: TRBJ2-6; clone size: NA; D gene: NA; V gene: TRBV6-4; CDR3 DNA: TGTGCCAGCAGTGACTCGGGGTCTGGGGCCAACGTCCTGACTTTC; CDR3 protein: CASSDSGSGANVLTF
J gene: TRBJ2-4; clone size: NA; D gene: NA; V gene: TRBV4-2; CDR3 DNA: TGTGCCAGCAGCCATAGCAGGGAGACAAAAAACATTCAGTACTTC; CDR3 protein: CASSHSRETKNIQYF
J gene: TRBJ1-3; clone size: NA; D gene: NA; V gene: TRBV30; CDR3 DNA: TGTGCCTGGAGTGTAGGCGCAGGTGGAAACACCATATATTTT; CDR3 protein: CAWSVGAGGNTIYF